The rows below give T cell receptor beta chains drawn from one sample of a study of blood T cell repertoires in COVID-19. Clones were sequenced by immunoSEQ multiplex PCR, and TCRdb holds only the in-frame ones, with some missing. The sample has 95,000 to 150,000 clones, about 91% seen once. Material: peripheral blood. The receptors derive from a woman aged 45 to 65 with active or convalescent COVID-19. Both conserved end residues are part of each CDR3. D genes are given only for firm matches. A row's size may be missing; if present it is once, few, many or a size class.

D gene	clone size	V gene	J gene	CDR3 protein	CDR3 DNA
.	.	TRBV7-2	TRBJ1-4	CASSLGAGLSEKLFF	TGTGCCAGCAGCTTAGGGGCAGGATTATCCGAAAAACTGTTTTTT
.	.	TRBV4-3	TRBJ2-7	CASSQDRAGDEQYF	TGCGCCAGCAGCCAAGATAGGGCCGGGGACGAGCAGTACTTC
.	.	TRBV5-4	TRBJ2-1	CASSLADNEQFF	TGTGCCAGCAGCTTGGCCGACAATGAGCAGTTCTTC
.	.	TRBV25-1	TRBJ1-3	CASSTLTAGNTIYF	TGTGCCAGCAGTACTTTAACGGCTGGAAACACCATATATTTT
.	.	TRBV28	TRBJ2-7	CASSLSGASGTYEQYF	TGTGCCAGCAGTTTATCAGGGGCTAGCGGAACCTACGAGCAGTACTTC
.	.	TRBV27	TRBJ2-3	CASSLNSLYTDTQYF	TGTGCCAGCAGTTTAAATAGTTTGTACACAGATACGCAGTATTTT
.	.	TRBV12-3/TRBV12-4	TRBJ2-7	CASRPSGFHEQYF	TGTGCCAGCAGACCCTCAGGGTTCCACGAGCAGTACTTC
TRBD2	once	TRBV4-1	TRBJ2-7	CASSQVTSGYEQYF	TGCGCCAGCAGCCAAGTGACTAGCGGCTACGAGCAGTACTTC
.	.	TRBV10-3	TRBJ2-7	CAISEGSGSYEQYF	TGTGCCATCAGTGAGGGCTCGGGCTCCTACGAGCAGTACTTC
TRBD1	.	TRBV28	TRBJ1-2	CASRPGQEGYGYTF	TGTGCCAGCAGGCCGGGACAGGAAGGCTATGGCTACACCTTC
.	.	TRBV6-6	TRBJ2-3	CASSYSDFSSTDTQYF	TGTGCCAGCAGTTACTCCGACTTTTCTAGCACAGATACGCAGTATTTT
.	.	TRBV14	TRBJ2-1	CASSQGQTRLYNEQFF	TGTGCCAGCAGCCAAGGACAAACTAGACTTTACAATGAGCAGTTCTTC
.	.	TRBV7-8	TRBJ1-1	CASSSAGDITEAFF	TGTGCCAGCAGCTCGGCCGGGGATATCACTGAAGCTTTCTTT
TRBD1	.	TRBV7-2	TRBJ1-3	CASSPDRDVRRNTIYF	TGTGCCAGCAGTCCCGACAGGGATGTGCGGAGAAACACCATATATTTT
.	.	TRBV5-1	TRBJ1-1	CASSLASENTEAFF	TGCGCCAGCAGCTTGGCCTCAGAGAACACTGAAGCTTTCTTT
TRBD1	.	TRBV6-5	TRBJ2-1	CASSYSPGQGNEQFF	TGTGCCAGCAGTTACTCGCCGGGACAGGGGAATGAGCAGTTCTTC
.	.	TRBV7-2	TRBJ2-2	CASSYQVNTGELFF	TGTGCCAGCAGCTATCAGGTGAACACCGGGGAGCTGTTTTTT
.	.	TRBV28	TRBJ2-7	CASSFLPYEQYF	TGTGCCAGCAGTTTTCTCCCCTACGAGCAGTACTTC
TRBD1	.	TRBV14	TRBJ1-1	CASSQVWGAGTVNTEAFF	TGTGCCAGCAGCCAAGTTTGGGGGGCCGGGACAGTGAACACTGAAGCTTTCTTT
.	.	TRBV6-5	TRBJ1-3	CASSYSGQGNTIYF	TGTGCCAGCAGTTATTCCGGACAGGGAAACACCATATATTTT
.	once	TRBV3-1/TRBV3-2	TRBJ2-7	CASSQDRVSDEQYF	TGTGCCAGCAGCCAAGACAGGGTGTCGGACGAGCAGTACTTC
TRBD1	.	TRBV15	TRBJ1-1	CATSRSGTGVAFF	TGTGCCACCAGCAGAAGCGGGACAGGGGTCGCTTTCTTT
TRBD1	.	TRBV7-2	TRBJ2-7	CASRYGQGSYYEQYF	TGTGCCAGCAGGTACGGACAGGGAAGCTACTACGAGCAGTACTTC
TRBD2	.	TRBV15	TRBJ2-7	CATSMGLAAYEQYF	TGTGCCACCAGCATGGGGCTAGCGGCCTACGAGCAGTACTTC